This TCR beta chain was observed in a study of T cell changes during pregnancy in multiple sclerosis. The count of this clone is one. TCRdb's copy holds only in-frame clones and misses some; the assay was immunoSEQ multiplex PCR. The sample carries tens of thousands of clones, around 93% recorded once. Germline CDR1 MNHEY, CDR2 SMNVEV (reference sequence). Trimming cost V 7 bases and J 0 bases, with 10 bases left between them. This CDR3 contains 14 residues. The sequence derives from a female donor with multiple sclerosis, enrolled in a pregnancy study. V gene TRBV27 combines with J gene TRBJ2-1; D is possibly TRBD2 (6 bases). The sample was peripheral blood, taken in the second trimester of pregnancy. The CDR3 DNA reads TGTGCCAGCAAGGCGGGGAGCTCCTACAATGAGCAGTTCTTC. Its protein is CASKAGSSYNEQFF.